These 5 T cell receptor beta chains share one sample of origin, sequenced in a study of T cells in women clearing cervical HPV infection. Produced via immunoSEQ multiplex PCR; TCRdb's table is partial and in-frame only. The sample features some 37,000 clones, with 1.7% in its top ten. Sequenced material: blood buffy coat. The receptors stem from a woman aged 18 to 75 with a cervical HPV16 infection that either progressed to CIN3+ or cleared (not recorded which).

Remarks on this clone: The sequence runs out 3 residues before the end of the CDR3; the remainder is reconstructed from the germline J gene. The V and J genes are TRBV7-6 and TRBJ2-3, with D hard to call. V dropped 1 base and J dropped 0 bases, with 5 bases sitting between them. CDR1 is SGHVS and CDR2 is FNYEAQ in the germline V gene. The CDR3 extends over 14 amino acids. The CDR3 sequence is CASSLVDSTDTQYF. The CDR3 bases that were read are TGTGCCAGCAGCTTAGTAGATAGCACAGATACG.

Points on this clone: The read ends 3 residues early relative to the CDR3; the germline J gene fills the gap. The J gene is TRBJ2-2, the V gene TRBV7-2; 9 nucleotides agree with TRBD1. The CDR3 contains 14 residues. Germline CDR1 SGHTA, CDR2 FQGNSA. CDR3 DNA (partial): TGTGCCAGCAGCCTTGACAGGGGGGATGAAAAG. This translates into CASSLDRGDEK. The CDR3 in its entirety is CASSLDRGDEKLFF.

On this clone: With the read ending 3 residues before the CDR3 end, the germline J gene is used to fill in that end. The rearrangement joins TRBV28 to TRBJ2-2, with unresolved D. V lost 2 bases and J 2 bases, leaving 9 bases between the germline ends. The CDR3 has 15 residues. Germline CDR1 reads MDHEN; CDR2 reads SYDVKM. CDR3 sequence: CASSLLQTNTGELFF. CDR3 DNA, as far as it was read: TGTGCCAGCAGTTTACTACAGACAAACACCGGGGAG.

On this clone: The read ends 3 residues before the CDR3 terminus; that terminus is restored from the germline J gene. The V call is TRBV20-1, the J call TRBJ1-2, with 7 positions matching TRBD1. The CDR3 runs to 13 residues. Germline V gives CDR1 DFQATT, CDR2 SNEGSKA (reference sequence). V lost 0 bases and J lost 4; bases outside the gene matches: 2. The CDR3 DNA, read in part, is TGCAGTGCTAGAGAGACAGGGACCTATGGC. Protein product: CSARETGTYG. The CDR3 in its entirety is CSARETGTYGYTF.

Note on this clone: The CDR3 extends 3 residues past the end of the read, so its final part is completed from the germline J gene. The V and J genes are TRBV19 and TRBJ1-5; perhaps TRBD1 as D (5 bases). The ends were cut back, 10 bases at V and 0 bases at J, with 16 bases in the middle. Germline assignment: CDR1 LNHDA and CDR2 SQIVND (reference sequence). This CDR3 contains 15 residues. CDR3 DNA (partial): TGTGCCACCTCAGGGTCAGCTTATAGCAATCAGCCC. The encoded protein is CATSGSAYSNQP. In full, the CDR3 reads CATSGSAYSNQPQHF.